One sample yielded the 6 T cell receptor beta chains listed below, sequenced in a study of read filtering for tumor transcriptome and immune sequencing. This library used approximately 370 ng RNA and molecular barcoded adaptors spanning alpha/delta and beta/gamma chains. TCRdb processed the reads anew with MiXCR; each CDR3 protein has one entry. The sample lists about 54,000 distinct CDR3 sequences; about 12% were seen once. The sample consisted of a population of CD138-negative cells sorted from bone marrow. Receptor source: a donor aged 40 or older with multiple myeloma.

This clonotype was counted at least ten times. The chain has TRBV12-3 or TRBV12-4 and TRBJ1-6; a possible D gene is TRBD1 (5 bases). The V and J ends lost 3 bases and 6 bases respectively, with 6 bases between them. This CDR3 spans 13 amino acids. In DNA, the CDR3 is TGTGCCAGCAGTTTTGACAGTAATTCACCCCTCCACTTT. It codes for CASSFDSNSPLHF.

This clonotype was counted many times. The rearrangement links TRBV5-8 to TRBJ2-7; D unclear. CDR1 and CDR2 from the germline V gene are SGHTS and YDEGEE. This CDR3 is built from 15 residues. V was trimmed by 4 bases and J by 5 bases, leaving 19 bases between them. This chain's CDR3 is CASSPSTPRSNEQYF. DNA for the CDR3: TGTGCCAGCAGCCCCTCGACACCCAGGTCTAACGAGCAGTACTTC. The whole variable domain, remainder taken from reference TRBV5-8 and TRBJ2-7, is EAGVTQSPTHLIKTRGQQATLRCSPISGHTSVYWYQQALGLGLQFLLWYDEGEERNRGNFPPRFSGRQFPNYSSELNVNALELEDSALYLCASSPSTPRSNEQYFGPGTRLTVT.

This clonotype was counted at least ten times. The rearrangement joins TRBV4-1 to TRBJ1-1, with TRBD1 as a possible D gene (6 bases). Germline V gene data show CDR1 as MGHRA and CDR2 as YSYEKL. V gave up 0 bases and J gave up 5 bases, with 19 bases separating them. This CDR3 comprises 17 residues. CDR3 region: CASSQEGAGITRTEAFF. The DNA of the CDR3 is TGCGCCAGCAGCCAAGAGGGGGCAGGGATAACGAGGACTGAAGCTTTCTTT.

Comment on this clonotype: A much larger clone differs from this one at a single base, so this may be a read error. The CDR3 here is CASSLFSGGPFPQETRYF. In DNA, the CDR3 is TGCGCCAGCAGCTTGTTTAGCGGGGGGCCCTTCCCACAAGAGACCCGGTACTTC. The J gene is TRBJ2-5, the V gene TRBV5-1; 10 bases line up with TRBD2. CDR1 and CDR2 (germline): SGHRS, YFSETQ. CDR3 length: 18 amino acids.

This clonotype was detected ten times or more. DNA for the CDR3: TGTGCCAGCAGATCGGGCCCGACTGGTTCACCCCTCCACTTT. It is translated as CASRSGPTGSPLHF. The chain carries TRBV28 and TRBJ1-6; D unclear. Germline V gives CDR1 MDHEN, CDR2 SYDVKM. V was cut by 6 bases and J by 9 bases, with 15 bases left in between. The CDR3 is 14 residues long.

As regards this clonotype: This could be a read error, since a much larger clone is one nucleotide away. The CDR3 loop reads CASGPRGQVVRYEQYF. DNA for the CDR3: TGTGCCAGCGGCCCCCGCGGACAGGTCGTGAGATACGAGCAGTACTTC. This sequence joins TRBV28 and TRBJ2-7; the match to TRBD1 covers 7 bases. V dropped 8 bases and J dropped 4; count of bases not matched to a gene: 17. Germline CDR1 and CDR2: MDHEN and SYDVKM. The CDR3 totals 16 residues.